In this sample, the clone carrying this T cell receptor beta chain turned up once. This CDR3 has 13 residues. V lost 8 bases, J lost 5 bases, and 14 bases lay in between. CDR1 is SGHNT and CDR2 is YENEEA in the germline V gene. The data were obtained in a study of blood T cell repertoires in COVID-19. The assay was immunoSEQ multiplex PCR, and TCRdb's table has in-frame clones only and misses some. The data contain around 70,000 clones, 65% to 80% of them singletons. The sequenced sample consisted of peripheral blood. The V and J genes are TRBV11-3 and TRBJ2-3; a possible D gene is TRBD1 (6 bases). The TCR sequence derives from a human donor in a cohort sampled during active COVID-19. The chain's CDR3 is CASARQGQDTQYF. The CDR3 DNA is TGTGCCAGCGCCCGCCAGGGACAAGATACGCAGTATTTT.